Below, 23 T cell receptor beta chains from the same sample are listed, as sequenced in a study of cytomegalovirus exposure and HLA in healthy donors. It was with 60 Vbeta and 13 Jbeta primers that the PCR ran. The method was immunoSEQ multiplex PCR; TCRdb's version includes in-frame clones alone and lacks a portion of them. This sample's table has 95,000 to 150,000 clones. The sample comprised PBMCs. Receptors originate from a man younger than 30 in good health and CMV-seronegative.

J is TRBJ1-2 and V is TRBV7-9, with 8 bases identical to TRBD1. There are 16 residues in the CDR3. CDR1 and CDR2 (germline): SEHNR, FQNEAQ (reference sequence). V shed 4 bases, J shed 8 bases, and the junction held 15 bases outside the gene matches. The CDR3 DNA follows: TGTGCCAGCAGCTCCCCTTCGACAGGGGTTCCTGGAGGCTACACCTTC. It specifies CASSSPSTGVPGGYTF.

V is TRBV9 and J is TRBJ2-2; weak D call: TRBD1 (6 bases). Germline assignment: CDR1 SGDLS and CDR2 YYNGEE. The CDR3 has 16 residues. The V end lost 2 bases, the J end lost 7 bases, and 18 bases lay between the germline ends. The CDR3 DNA is TGTGCCAGCAGCGTCGCCTCAGGGGCTTACTTCGGGGAGCTGTTTTTT. Translated: CASSVASGAYFGELFF.

The rearrangement uses TRBV5-1 and TRBJ2-1; 8 bases map to TRBD1. V shed 4 bases, J shed 10 bases, and the junction held 7 bases outside the gene matches. This CDR3 spans 13 amino acids. The germline gives CDR1 SGHRS, CDR2 YFSETQ. CDR3 sequence (DNA): TGCGCCAGCAGCAAGACAGGGGTAGTGGAGCAGTTCTTC. It yields the protein CASSKTGVVEQFF.

This chain links TRBV27 with TRBJ2-7; TRBD1 agrees at 10 bases. With 4 bases clipped from V and 2 bases from J, the junction kept 2 bases outside the gene matches. The CDR3 is made up of 14 amino acids. The germline gives CDR1 MNHEY, CDR2 SMNVEV (reference sequence). The CDR3 nucleotides read TGTGCCAGCAGTTACGGGACAGGGGCCTACGAGCAGTACTTC. Translated: CASSYGTGAYEQYF.

A note on this clone: Other DNA sequences from this sample encode an identical CDR3 as well. V and J are TRBV12-5 and TRBJ2-7; the D is unclear. V was clipped by 5 bases and J by 3 bases, with 5 bases between them. This CDR3 region has 11 residues. The germline V gene has CDR1 LGHNT and CDR2 FRNRAP. Here the CDR3 DNA reads TGTGCTAGTGGTCTAAACTACGAGCAGTACTTC. It specifies CASGLNYEQYF. The complete variable domain, with remaining parts taken from reference TRBV12-5 and TRBJ2-7, reads DARVTQTPRHKVTEMGQEVTMRCQPILGHNTVFWYRQTMMQGLELLAYFRNRAPLDDSGMPKDRFSAEMPDATLATLKIQPSEPRDSAVYFCASGLNYEQYFGPGTRLTVT.

As concerns this clone: A junction boundary mismatches the germline segment, possibly from a read error. The chain joins TRBV7-7 to TRBJ1-1, with TRBD1 as a possible D gene (6 bases). Germline V gene lookup returns CDR1 SSHAT and CDR2 FNYEAQ (reference sequence). This CDR3 contains 14 residues. In DNA form, the CDR3 reads TGTGCTAGCAGCGCACTACAGGGAAGCGGTGAAGCTTTCTTT. This encodes CASSALQGSGEAFF.

The rearrangement links TRBV7-9 to TRBJ2-7, with TRBD2 matching 8 bases. The germline V gene encodes CDR1 SEHNR and CDR2 FQNEAQ (reference sequence). V was pared by 5 bases and J by 5 bases, with 11 bases of the junction left unmatched. This CDR3 has 15 residues. The CDR3 DNA sequence: TGTGCCAGCAGCGGGGTGGCGGGAGGAGGCGACGAGCAGTACTTC. Its protein is CASSGVAGGGDEQYF.

The chain uses TRBV2 and TRBJ1-5, with TRBD1 identical over 9 bases. Germline CDR1 and CDR2: SNHLY and FYNNEI. The CDR3 runs 14 residues. Trimming cost V 5 bases and J 6 bases; bases outside gene matches: 5. The CDR3 DNA is TGTGCCAGCAGTTCACAGGGGGCCGGTCAGCCCCAGCATTTT. It encodes CASSSQGAGQPQHF. Together with reference TRBV2 and TRBJ1-5, the CDR3 gives the full variable domain: EPEVTQTPSHQVTQMGQEVILRCVPISNHLYFYWYRQILGQKVEFLVSFYNNEISEKSEIFDDQFSVERPDGSNFTLKIRSTKLEDSAMYFCASSSQGAGQPQHFGDGTRLSIL.

CDR3 sequence reads: CASSPNSFPGSTEAFF. In DNA, the CDR3 is TGTGCCAGCAGTCCTAACTCTTTCCCTGGGAGCACTGAAGCTTTCTTT. The chain recombines TRBV28 with TRBJ1-1; D is undetermined. The CDR3 consists of 16 residues. The germline V and J ends were trimmed by 5 bases and 4 bases, with 20 bases remaining between them. Germline lookup yields CDR1 MDHEN and CDR2 SYDVKM.

The V gene is TRBV2, the J gene TRBJ1-1; D is unresolved. The CDR3 is made up of 14 amino acids. Between the trimmed V and J ends, which lost 6 bases and 3 bases, there was a span of 14 bases. Germline CDR1 reads SNHLY; CDR2 reads FYNNEI. CDR3 loop: CASSRFEADTEAFF. CDR3 DNA sequence: TGTGCCAGCAGCCGGTTCGAGGCCGACACTGAAGCTTTCTTT.

The rearrangement joins TRBV4-1 to TRBJ1-5; D might be TRBD1 (5 bases). This CDR3 spans 15 amino acids. Between the trimmed V and J ends, which lost 4 bases and 0 bases, there was a span of 10 bases. Germline CDR1 MGHRA, CDR2 YSYEKL. The CDR3 spells CASSLQGDSNQPQHF. The CDR3 DNA is TGCGCCAGCAGCCTCCAGGGTGATAGCAATCAGCCCCAGCATTTT.

V gene TRBV7-6 combines with J gene TRBJ2-1; 12 nucleotides line up with TRBD2. Germline V gives CDR1 SGHVS, CDR2 FNYEAQ. V trimming: 4 bases; J trimming: 7 bases; junction bases outside the gene matches: 11. The CDR3 spans 17 residues. The CDR3: CASSSPTGLAGRNEQFF. The CDR3 bases are TGTGCCAGCAGCTCACCTACGGGACTAGCGGGTCGAAATGAGCAGTTCTTC.

The chain has TRBV19 and TRBJ2-7; 8 bases align to TRBD1. V was clipped by 3 bases and J by 4 bases; unmatched bases: 8. This CDR3 region has 15 residues. The germline V gene encodes CDR1 LNHDA and CDR2 SQIVND (reference sequence). CDR3: CASSMRVRGRYEQYF. DNA of the CDR3: TGTGCCAGTAGTATGAGGGTCAGGGGGCGATACGAGCAGTACTTC.

The rearrangement joins TRBV9 to TRBJ2-1; 8 bases agree with TRBD2. The CDR3 has 15 residues. V dropped 0 bases and J dropped 8; count of bases not matched to a gene: 7. Germline CDR1 reads SGDLS; CDR2 reads YYNGEE. CDR3 loop: CASSVALSGGYEQFF. The CDR3 DNA reads TGTGCCAGCAGCGTAGCCTTAAGCGGGGGATATGAGCAGTTCTTC.

This rearrangement joins TRBV9 to TRBJ1-1; D unresolved. There are 12 residues in the CDR3. Germline CDR1 SGDLS, CDR2 YYNGEE. V was shortened by 1 base and J by 7 bases, with 8 bases between the two germline ends. The CDR3: CASSVRAGEAFF. In DNA form, the CDR3 reads TGTGCCAGCAGCGTAAGGGCGGGTGAAGCTTTCTTT. Full variable domain (missing parts from reference TRBV9 and TRBJ1-1): DSGVTQTPKHLITATGQRVTLRCSPRSGDLSVYWYQQSLDQGLQFLIQYYNGEERAKGNILERFSAQQFPDLHSELNLSSLELGDSALYFCASSVRAGEAFFGQGTRLTVV.

CDR3 sequence (DNA): TGTGCCAGCACCCCGGGAGGAGGGGGCTACGAGCAGTACTTC. Residues: CASTPGGGGYEQYF. The rearrangement links TRBV5-6 to TRBJ2-7, with a tentative D call TRBD2 (7 bases). V was shortened by 6 bases and J by 3 bases, with 16 bases between the two germline ends. The CDR3 consists of 14 residues. Germline CDR1 and CDR2: SGHDT and YYEEEE.

The rearrangement joins TRBV13 to TRBJ2-3; TRBD2 matches at 13 bases. This CDR3 is built from 17 residues. V dropped 5 bases and J dropped 4; count of bases not matched to a gene: 9. Germline values: CDR1 PRHDT, CDR2 FYEKMQ (reference sequence). CDR3 DNA: TGTGCCAGCAGCAAAACTAGCGGGGGGGCCGGGGCAGATACGCAGTATTTT. This translates into CASSKTSGGAGADTQYF.

This chain uses TRBV10-3 with TRBJ1-2; TRBD1 agrees at 9 bases. Germline V CDR1 and CDR2: ENHRY, SYGVKD. This CDR3 has 14 residues. Unmatched junction bases numbered 6, after V lost 6 bases and J lost 4 bases. The CDR3 is CAISSTGGGYGYTF. CDR3 sequence (DNA): TGTGCCATCAGCAGCACAGGGGGCGGCTATGGCTACACCTTC.

This chain connects TRBV5-5 to TRBJ1-1; TRBD1 might be the D (6 bases). Between the trimmed V and J ends, which lost 2 bases and 0 bases, there was a span of 23 bases. CDR1 and CDR2 from the germline V gene are SGHKS and YYEKEE (reference sequence). The CDR3 loop spans 19 amino acids. The CDR3 is CASSFIPSAGAGMNTEAFF. For the CDR3, the DNA is TGTGCCAGCAGCTTTATTCCATCGGCAGGGGCAGGGATGAACACTGAAGCTTTCTTT.

The chain employs TRBV7-9 and TRBJ2-3, with TRBD2 matching over 7 bases. The CDR3 consists of 15 residues. Germline CDR1 is SEHNR and CDR2 is FQNEAQ (reference sequence). J lost 4 bases, V lost 4 bases, and 8 bases had no gene match. The CDR3 is CASSSLLGGADTQYF. As DNA, the CDR3 is TGTGCCAGCAGCTCGCTATTGGGAGGGGCAGATACGCAGTATTTT.

This chain joins TRBV28 and TRBJ2-7; TRBD1 is a possible D gene (5 bases). Germline CDR1 reads MDHEN; CDR2 reads SYDVKM. Trimming shortened V by 6 bases and J by 2 bases, and 8 bases separated the two germline ends. This CDR3 is 12 amino acids long. CDR3 DNA sequence: TGTGCCAGCAGGATGACAGCCTACGAGCAGTACTTC. It translates to CASRMTAYEQYF.

V and J are TRBV20-1 and TRBJ2-1; D gene uncertain. The CDR3 is 11 amino acids. The V and J ends lost 6 bases and 3 bases respectively, with 6 bases between them. Germline V gene lookup returns CDR1 DFQATT and CDR2 SNEGSKA (reference sequence). The CDR3 protein is CSAQNYNEQFF. The CDR3 DNA reads as TGCAGTGCCCAGAACTACAATGAGCAGTTCTTC.

This sequence joins TRBV5-6 and TRBJ2-3; 8 bases match TRBD1. The CDR3 sequence is 14 residues long. Germline CDR1 is SGHDT and CDR2 is YYEEEE. The V gene end was trimmed by 6 bases and the J gene end by 2 bases; junction bases not matched to a gene: 5. This CDR3 is CASIKTGDTDTQYF. In DNA, the CDR3 is TGTGCCAGCATCAAGACAGGGGACACAGATACGCAGTATTTT. The entire variable domain, with the rest obtained from reference TRBV5-6 and TRBJ2-3, is as follows: DAGVTQSPTHLIKTRGQQVTLRCSPKSGHDTVSWYQQALGQGPQFIFQYYEEEERQRGNFPDRFSGHQFPNYSSELNVNALLLGDSALYLCASIKTGDTDTQYFGPGTRLTVL.